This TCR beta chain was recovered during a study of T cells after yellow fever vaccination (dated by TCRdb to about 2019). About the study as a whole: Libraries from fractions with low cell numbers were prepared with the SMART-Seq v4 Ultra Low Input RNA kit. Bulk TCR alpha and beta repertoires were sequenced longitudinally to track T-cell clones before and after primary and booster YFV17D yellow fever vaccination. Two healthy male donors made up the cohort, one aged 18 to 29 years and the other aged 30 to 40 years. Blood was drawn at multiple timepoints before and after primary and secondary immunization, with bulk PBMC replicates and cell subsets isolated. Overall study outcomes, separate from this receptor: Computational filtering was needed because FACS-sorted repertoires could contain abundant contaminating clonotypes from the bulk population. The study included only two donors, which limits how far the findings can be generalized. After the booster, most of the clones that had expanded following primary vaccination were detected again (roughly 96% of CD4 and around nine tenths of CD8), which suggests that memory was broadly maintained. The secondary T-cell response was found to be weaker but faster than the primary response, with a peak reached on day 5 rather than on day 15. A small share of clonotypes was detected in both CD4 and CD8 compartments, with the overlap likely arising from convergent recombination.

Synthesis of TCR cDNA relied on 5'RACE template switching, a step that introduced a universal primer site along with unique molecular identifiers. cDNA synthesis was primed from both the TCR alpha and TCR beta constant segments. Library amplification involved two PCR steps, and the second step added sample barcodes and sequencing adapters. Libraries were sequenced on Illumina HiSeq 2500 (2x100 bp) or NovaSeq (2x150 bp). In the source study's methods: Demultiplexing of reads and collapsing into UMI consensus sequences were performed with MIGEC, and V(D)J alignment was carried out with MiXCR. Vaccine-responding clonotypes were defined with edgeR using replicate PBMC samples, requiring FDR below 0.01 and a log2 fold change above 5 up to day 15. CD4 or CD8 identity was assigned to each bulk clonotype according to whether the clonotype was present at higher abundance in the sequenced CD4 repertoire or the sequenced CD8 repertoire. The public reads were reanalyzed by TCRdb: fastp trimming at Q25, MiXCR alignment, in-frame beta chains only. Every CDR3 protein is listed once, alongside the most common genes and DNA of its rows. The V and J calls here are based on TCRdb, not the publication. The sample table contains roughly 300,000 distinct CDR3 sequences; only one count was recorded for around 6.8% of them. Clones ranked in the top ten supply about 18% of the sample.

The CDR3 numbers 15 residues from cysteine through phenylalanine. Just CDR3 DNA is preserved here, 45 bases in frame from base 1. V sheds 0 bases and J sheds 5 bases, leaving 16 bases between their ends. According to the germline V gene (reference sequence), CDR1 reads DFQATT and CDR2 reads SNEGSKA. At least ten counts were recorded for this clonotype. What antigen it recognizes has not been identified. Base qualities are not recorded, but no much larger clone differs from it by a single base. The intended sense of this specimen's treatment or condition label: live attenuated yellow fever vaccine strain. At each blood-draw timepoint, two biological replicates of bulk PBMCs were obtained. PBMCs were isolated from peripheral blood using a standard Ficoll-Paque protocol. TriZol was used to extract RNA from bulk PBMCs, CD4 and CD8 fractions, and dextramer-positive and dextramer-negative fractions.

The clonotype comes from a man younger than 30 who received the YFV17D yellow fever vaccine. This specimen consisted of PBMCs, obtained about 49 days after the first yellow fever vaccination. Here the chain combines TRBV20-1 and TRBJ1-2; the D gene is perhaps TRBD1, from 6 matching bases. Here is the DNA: TGCAGTGCTAGAGATGAGGGCAGGGGATGGTATGGCTACACCTTC. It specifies CSARDEGRGWYGYTF.